One and the same sample provided the 20 T cell receptor beta chains below, sequenced in a study of T-cell reconstitution after alpha-beta-depleted transplantation in children. Using unique molecular identifiers, the investigators prepared the TCRbeta library. TCRdb reprocessed the PCR reads via MiXCR and lists one record per CDR3 protein. Of approximately 1,000,000 distinct CDR3 sequences listed, around 30% are singletons. This material consisted of PBMCs, mostly from graft donor cells, taken 360 days after TCRalphabeta/CD19-depleted stem cell transplant. The receptor set was obtained from a boy in the first two years of life who had a stem cell transplant for SCID, so the T cells may come from the graft donor.

On this clonotype itself: As the CDR3 is not closed by the conserved phenylalanine or tryptophan, this likely results from a read error. The genes are TRBV5-1 and TRBJ1-2; 8 bases agree with TRBD1. The CDR3 runs 13 residues. J lost 7 bases, V lost 3 bases, and 5 bases had no gene match. Per germline, CDR1 SGHRS and CDR2 YFSETQ. Here the CDR3 DNA reads TGCGCCAGCAGCTCGTTAGGACAGGGTGGCTACACCATC. The encoded protein is CASSSLGQGGYTI.

In its sample, this clonotype was seen a few times. The chain couples TRBV4-2 to TRBJ2-7; the match to TRBD1 covers 7 bases. From germline, CDR1 is LGHNA and CDR2 YNFKEQ. V dropped 0 bases and J dropped 5; count of bases not matched to a gene: 4. This CDR3 has 14 amino acids. CDR3 residues: CASSQDRDRNEQYF. The CDR3 nucleotides read TGTGCCAGCAGCCAAGACCGGGACAGAAACGAGCAGTACTTC.

This clonotype occurred a few times. The chain uses TRBV6-1 and TRBJ2-7, with D possibly being TRBD2 (6 bases). The V end was cut by 6 bases, the J end by 2 bases, with 14 bases between. CDR1 and CDR2 (germline): MNHNS, SASEGT. This CDR3 comprises 14 residues. The CDR3 nucleotides are TGTGCCAGCAGCAGGATCGGGGGAGCCTACGAGCAGTACTTC. It is translated as CASSRIGGAYEQYF.

The rearrangement joins TRBV4-3 to TRBJ1-6; 8 bases align to TRBD1. J lost 12 bases, V lost 0 bases, and 13 bases had no gene match. Germline lookup yields CDR1 LGHNA and CDR2 YSLEER. The CDR3 is made up of 17 amino acids. CDR3 loop: CASSQDLGRDRSLPLHF. The CDR3 nucleotides are TGCGCCAGCAGCCAAGATTTGGGCCGGGACAGGTCCCTACCCCTCCACTTT.

The gene calls are TRBV12-3 or TRBV12-4 and TRBJ2-3, with 9 bases aligning to TRBD1. Germline trimming cut 6 bases from V and 2 bases from J; bases unmatched to any gene: 6. This CDR3 contains 15 residues. CDR3 amino acids: CASSSWDRATDTQYF. The DNA of the CDR3 is TGTGCCAGCAGCTCCTGGGACAGGGCCACAGATACGCAGTATTTT.

The rearrangement links TRBV27 to TRBJ2-1; D gene ambiguous. The CDR3 extends over 13 amino acids. V was trimmed by 5 bases and J by 8 bases, leaving 13 bases between them. Germline lookup yields CDR1 MNHEY and CDR2 SMNVEV (reference sequence). CDR3 in amino acids: CASSPLGNHEQFF. The DNA for the CDR3 is TGTGCCAGCAGTCCCCTGGGCAACCATGAGCAGTTCTTC.

The chain links TRBV5-1 to TRBJ1-2, with D tentatively TRBD1 (5 bases). V dropped 4 bases and J dropped 3 bases, with 13 bases sitting between them. From germline, CDR1 is SGHRS and CDR2 YFSETQ. The CDR3 is 14 residues long. CDR3 in DNA: TGCGCCAGCAGCAATGGTCCCAGGGACTATGGCTACACCTTC. Amino acids: CASSNGPRDYGYTF. The variable domain in full, completed from reference TRBV5-1 and TRBJ1-2, reads KAGVTQTPRYLIKTRGQQVTLSCSPISGHRSVSWYQQTPGQGLQFLFEYFSETQRNKGNFPGRFSGRQFSNSRSEMNVSTLELGDSALYLCASSNGPRDYGYTFGSGTRLTVV.

This chain joins TRBV4-2 and TRBJ2-7; tentative D call: TRBD2 (5 bases). The germline V gene has CDR1 LGHNA and CDR2 YNFKEQ. The V and J ends lost 0 bases and 5 bases respectively, with 14 bases between them. The CDR3 is made up of 15 amino acids. The CDR3 coding sequence is TGTGCCAGCAGCCAAGATTTAGGTATCGGGGACGAGCAGTACTTC. Amino acids: CASSQDLGIGDEQYF.

This clonotype appeared once. This rearrangement joins TRBV20-1 to TRBJ2-7; 8 bases agree with TRBD1. The CDR3 totals 15 residues. CDR1 is DFQATT and CDR2 is SNEGSKA in the germline V gene (reference sequence). V lost 5 bases to trimming and J lost 1 base; unmatched junction nucleotides: 10. The CDR3 is CSAPSPGQGSYEQYF. CDR3 nucleotides: TGCAGTGCTCCCTCCCCCGGACAGGGATCCTACGAGCAGTACTTC.

The rearrangement links TRBV28 to TRBJ1-1, with 7 nucleotides matching TRBD1. In germline, CDR1 is MDHEN, CDR2 SYDVKM. Unmatched junction bases numbered 8, after V lost 2 bases and J lost 5 bases. The CDR3 runs 15 residues. CDR3: CASSLGGQRRTEAFF. For the CDR3, the DNA is TGTGCCAGCAGTTTAGGGGGACAGAGAAGGACTGAAGCTTTCTTT.

V is TRBV10-3 and J is TRBJ2-7; TRBD2 might be the D (7 bases). This CDR3 region has 19 residues. The germline V gene encodes CDR1 ENHRY and CDR2 SYGVKD. Trimming pared 3 bases from V and 6 bases from J, leaving 30 bases between. The CDR3 reads CAISEGRGTGGGLPLEQYF. In nucleotides, the CDR3 is TGTGCCATCAGTGAAGGTCGAGGCACGGGGGGCGGGTTACCTCTCGAGCAGTACTTC.

This clonotype occurred a few times. The chain recombines TRBV4-1 with TRBJ2-7; TRBD2 matches 9 bases. CDR1 is MGHRA, CDR2 YSYEKL, per germline. The CDR3 covers 16 residues. Trimming removed 4 bases from V and 2 bases from J; junction bases left unmatched: 9. CDR3 loop: CASSRLLAGSPYEQYF. The CDR3 DNA follows: TGCGCCAGCAGCCGTTTACTAGCGGGTTCCCCCTACGAGCAGTACTTC.

CDR3 DNA sequence: TGTGCCAGCAGTTTGGCGGGACCCGGGACCAAAAACATTCAGTACTTC. Its protein is CASSLAGPGTKNIQYF. V usage is TRBV28 and J usage is TRBJ2-4, with a possible D match to TRBD2 (6 bases). This CDR3 is built from 16 residues. Between the trimmed V and J ends, which lost 3 bases and 2 bases, there was a span of 14 bases. Germline lookup yields CDR1 MDHEN and CDR2 SYDVKM.

V usage is TRBV4-2 and J usage is TRBJ2-7; D possibly corresponds to TRBD1 (5 bases). Trimming removed 1 base from V and 3 bases from J, with 19 bases in between. CDR3 length: 17 amino acids. Germline values: CDR1 LGHNA, CDR2 YNFKEQ. The CDR3 DNA reads TGTGCCAGCAGCCAAGCCCCGGTGGTCACAGGCTACTACGAGCAGTACTTC. Its protein product is CASSQAPVVTGYYEQYF.

The chain is built from TRBV11-1 and TRBJ2-6; possibly TRBD2 for D (7 bases). Trimming took 5 bases from V and 0 from J, leaving 23 bases between them. Per germline, CDR1 SGHAT and CDR2 FQDESV (reference sequence). This CDR3 spans 20 amino acids. This CDR3 is CASSDRGGSGLYSGANVLTF. The CDR3, as DNA: TGTGCCAGCAGCGATAGGGGGGGGTCAGGGCTATACTCTGGGGCCAACGTCCTGACTTTC.

V and J are TRBV27 and TRBJ2-3; weak D call: TRBD1 (6 bases). CDR1 is MNHEY and CDR2 is SMNVEV in the germline V gene (reference sequence). With 2 bases removed from V and 6 bases from J, the gap between germline ends came to 15 bases. CDR3 size: 15 residues. The CDR3 sequence is CASSLGQRARDTQYF. Written as DNA, the CDR3 is TGTGCCAGCAGTTTAGGACAGAGGGCCCGGGATACGCAGTATTTT.

On this clonotype itself: One base away lies a much larger clone, so this may be a sequencing read error. This chain uses TRBV5-6 with TRBJ2-5; D perhaps matches TRBD1 (6 bases). CDR1 and CDR2 from the germline V gene are SGHDT and YYEEEE. The CDR3 length is 14 residues. The CDR3 here is CASIHLGAQETQCF. CDR3 nucleotide sequence: TGTGCCAGCATCCATTTGGGGGCCCAAGAGACCCAGTGCTTC.

V is TRBV6-5 and J is TRBJ1-6; TRBD1 is a possible D gene (6 bases). The V end was cut by 1 base, the J end by 4 bases, with 14 bases between. Looked up from germline, CDR1 is MNHEY and CDR2 is SVGAGI. The CDR3 runs to 17 residues. CDR3 in amino acids: CASSYFRQDKYNSPLHF. CDR3 DNA sequence: TGTGCCAGCAGTTACTTCCGACAGGATAAGTATAATTCACCCCTCCACTTT.

This clonotype was recorded a few times. J is TRBJ2-5 and V is TRBV5-1, with 8 bases aligning to TRBD2. The CDR3 is made up of 16 amino acids. In germline, CDR1 is SGHRS, CDR2 YFSETQ. Losses at the gene ends were 5 bases for V and 4 bases for J; bases not matched to a gene: 13. The CDR3 region is CASRAGGLAGAETQYF. The CDR3 DNA follows: TGCGCCAGCAGAGCAGGTGGACTAGCAGGCGCAGAGACCCAGTACTTC.

This clonotype has only a few counts. The chain carries TRBV28 and TRBJ2-1; 8 bases agree with TRBD2. CDR1 and CDR2 from the germline V gene are MDHEN and SYDVKM. After removal of 5 bases from V and 0 bases from J, the junction contained 9 bases not matched to a gene. The CDR3 contains 17 residues. Here the CDR3 DNA reads TGTGCCAGCAGTAACTCGCGGGGGGCTCTCTCCTACAATGAGCAGTTCTTC. It is translated as CASSNSRGALSYNEQFF.